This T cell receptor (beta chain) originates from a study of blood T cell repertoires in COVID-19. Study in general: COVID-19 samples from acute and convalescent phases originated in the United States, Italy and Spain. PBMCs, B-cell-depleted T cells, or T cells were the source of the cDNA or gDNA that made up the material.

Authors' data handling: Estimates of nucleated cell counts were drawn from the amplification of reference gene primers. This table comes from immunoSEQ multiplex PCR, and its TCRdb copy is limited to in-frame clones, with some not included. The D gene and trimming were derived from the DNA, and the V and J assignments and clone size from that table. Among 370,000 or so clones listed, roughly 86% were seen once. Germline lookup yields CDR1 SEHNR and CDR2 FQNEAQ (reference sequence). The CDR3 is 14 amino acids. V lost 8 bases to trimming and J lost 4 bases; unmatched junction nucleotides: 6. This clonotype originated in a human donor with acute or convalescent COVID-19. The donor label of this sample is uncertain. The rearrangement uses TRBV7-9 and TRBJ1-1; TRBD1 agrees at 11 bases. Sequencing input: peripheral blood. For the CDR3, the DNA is TGTGCCAGCGTCGGGACAGGGGGATTCACTGAAGCTTTCTTT. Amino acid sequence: CASVGTGGFTEAFF.